One TCR beta chain is described in this entry. This entry is derived from a study of blood T cell repertoires in COVID-19. Turning to the study itself: Donors in the United States, Italy and Spain gave samples during acute or convalescent COVID-19. Sources were T cells, B-cell-depleted T cells, or PBMCs; the material itself was cDNA or gDNA.

The V gene's germline CDR1 is LGHNA and CDR2 YNFKEQ. The CDR3 extends over 15 amino acids. The V and J ends lost 0 bases and 8 bases respectively, with 14 bases between them. Original analysis: Amplifying reference gene primers gave estimates of nucleated cell counts. TCRdb keeps only in-frame clones here, not all; method: immunoSEQ multiplex PCR. The D gene and trimming were derived from the DNA, and the V and J assignments and clone size from that table. In the table there are 30,000 to 35,000 clones, approximately 80% of which are singletons. The receptor comes from a man aged 80 or over with acute or convalescent COVID-19. V is TRBV4-2 and J is TRBJ2-1; D is perhaps TRBD2 (6 bases). Material: peripheral blood. The CDR3 DNA reads TGTGCCAGCAGCCAAGATGGGACTGCAACCGATGAGCAGTTCTTC. Protein product: CASSQDGTATDEQFF.